This entry lists 3 T cell receptor beta chains sequenced from one sample in a study of early T cells in non-severe SARS-CoV-2 infection. TCRdb called the 5' RACE reads again in MiXCR, with one record for every CDR3 protein. This repertoire shows 45,000 to 65,000 distinct CDR3 sequences, about 9.7% found once; its top ten account for under 5%. Sequencing was performed on whole blood. Receptor source: an adult who was a healthcare worker with PCR-confirmed SARS-CoV-2 infection or an uninfected control (not recorded which).

V and J are TRBV5-1 and TRBJ1-6, with D possibly being TRBD1 (5 bases). Germline V gene data show CDR1 as SGHRS and CDR2 as YFSETQ. This CDR3 contains 14 residues. V was pared by 4 bases and J by 8 bases, with 13 bases between. The CDR3 here is CASSLRDSDSPLHF. CDR3 nucleotide sequence: TGCGCCAGCAGCCTCCGGGACTCAGATTCACCCCTCCACTTT.

This clonotype showed up many times. The chain uses TRBV5-1 and TRBJ2-1; D not resolved. Germline lookup yields CDR1 SGHRS and CDR2 YFSETQ. Trimming left V 0 bases short and J 7 bases short, with 11 bases between. The CDR3 loop spans 14 amino acids. The CDR3 region is CASSLDFIGNEQFF. For the CDR3, the DNA is TGCGCCAGCAGCTTGGACTTCATCGGGAATGAGCAGTTCTTC.

This clonotype came up many times. The V gene is TRBV10-3, the J gene TRBJ2-7; possibly TRBD2 for D (6 bases). Germline V gene sequence: CDR1 ENHRY, CDR2 SYGVKD. V was cut by 0 bases and J by 6 bases, with 15 bases left in between. The CDR3 is 15 amino acids. The CDR3 region has the DNA TGTGCCATCAGTGAGTCGGAGGGTTGGGGGTCCGAGCAGTACTTC. Residues: CAISESEGWGSEQYF.